This T cell receptor (beta chain) was captured by sequencing in a study of metastatic and nonmetastatic thyroid tumors. Original methodology: Built for papillary thyroid cancer, a distant-metastasis classifier drew on CDR3 differences across clinicopathological groups. TCRdb re-analyzed the PCR reads through MiXCR. V and J calls and clone size were set by TCRdb, not the authors. This table holds approximately 15,000 clones, roughly a quarter found once. Patients underwent thyroid surgery, and none had received any treatment before it. The CDR3 covers 15 residues. Losses at the gene ends were 2 bases for V and 9 bases for J; bases not matched to a gene: 9. The germline gives CDR1 DFQATT, CDR2 SNEGSKA (reference sequence).

The sample consisted of adjacent normal tissue. The chain joins TRBV20-1 to TRBJ1-6; TRBD1 agrees at 8 bases. This clonotype was sampled from a female donor with papillary thyroid cancer or a benign thyroid nodule (not recorded which). Some clones in this sample may be carry-over from other donors' samples. For the CDR3, the DNA is TGCAGTGCTAGACCCCGGGACAGGCACCCTTCACCCCTCCACTTT. It codes for CSARPRDRHPSPLHF.